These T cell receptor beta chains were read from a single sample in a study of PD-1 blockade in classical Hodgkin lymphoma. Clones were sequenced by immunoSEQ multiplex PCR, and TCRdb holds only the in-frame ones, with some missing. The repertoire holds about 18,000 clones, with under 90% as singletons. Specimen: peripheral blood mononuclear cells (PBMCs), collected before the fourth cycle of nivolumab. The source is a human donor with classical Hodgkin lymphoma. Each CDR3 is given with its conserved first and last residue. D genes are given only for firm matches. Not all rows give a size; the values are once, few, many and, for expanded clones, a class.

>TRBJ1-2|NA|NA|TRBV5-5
CASSPASIYGYTF
TGTGCCAGCAGCCCGGCAAGTATCTATGGCTACACCTTC
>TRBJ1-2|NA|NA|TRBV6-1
CASSDMGAFDYGYTF
TGTGCCAGCAGTGATATGGGGGCCTTTGACTATGGCTACACCTTC
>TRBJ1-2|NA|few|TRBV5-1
CASSSMDYGYTF
TGCGCCAGCAGCTCGATGGACTATGGCTACACCTTC
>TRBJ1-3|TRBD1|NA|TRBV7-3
CASSSPGGSGNTIYF
TGTGCCAGCAGCTCACCAGGGGGCTCTGGAAACACCATATATTTT
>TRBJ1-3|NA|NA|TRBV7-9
CASSWDTGNTIYF
TGTGCCAGCAGCTGGGACACTGGAAACACCATATATTTT
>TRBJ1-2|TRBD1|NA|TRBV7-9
CASSLGSGTGINYGYTF
TGTGCCAGCAGCTTAGGGTCGGGGACAGGGATTAACTATGGCTACACCTTC
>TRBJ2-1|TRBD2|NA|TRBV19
CASSNGLGSYNEQFF
TGTGCCAGTAGTAATGGACTAGGCTCCTACAATGAGCAGTTCTTC
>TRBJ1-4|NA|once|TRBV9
CASSQGGATNEKLFF
TGTGCCAGCAGCCAAGGGGGGGCGACTAATGAAAAACTGTTTTTT
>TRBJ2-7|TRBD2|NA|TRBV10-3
CAISRLAGGTYEQYF
TGTGCCATCAGTCGATTAGCGGGGGGGACCTACGAGCAGTACTTC
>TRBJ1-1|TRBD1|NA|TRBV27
CASSWDRAANTEAFF
TGTGCCAGCAGTTGGGACAGGGCCGCGAACACTGAAGCTTTCTTT
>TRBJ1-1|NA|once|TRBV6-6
CASSPHRAMNTEAFF
TGTGCCAGCAGTCCACACAGGGCAATGAACACTGAAGCTTTCTTT
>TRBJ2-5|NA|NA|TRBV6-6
CASGTPLGTQYF
TGTGCCAGCGGCACGCCCTTAGGGACCCAGTACTTC
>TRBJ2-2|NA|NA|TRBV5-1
CASSFFQEASGELFF
TGCGCCAGCAGCTTTTTCCAGGAGGCATCCGGGGAGCTGTTTTTT
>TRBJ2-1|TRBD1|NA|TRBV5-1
CASSLTGGLGEQFF
TGCGCCAGCAGCCTGACAGGGGGACTGGGTGAGCAGTTCTTC
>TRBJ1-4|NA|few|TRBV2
CASSASTATNEKLFF
TGTGCCAGCAGTGCGTCGACAGCTACTAATGAAAAACTGTTTTTT
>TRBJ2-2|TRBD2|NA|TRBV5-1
CASSLGGGNTGELFF
TGCGCCAGCAGCTTGGGCGGGGGGAACACCGGGGAGCTGTTTTTT
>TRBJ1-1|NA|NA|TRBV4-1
CASSQDPMRNTEAFF
TGCGCCAGCAGCCAAGATCCCATGCGAAACACTGAAGCTTTCTTT
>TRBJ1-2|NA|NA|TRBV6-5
CASRQQGAPNYGYTF
TGTGCCAGCAGACAACAGGGTGCACCTAACTATGGCTACACCTTC
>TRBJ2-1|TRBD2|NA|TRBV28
CASGLIAGGSYNEQFF
TGTGCCAGCGGCTTGATAGCGGGGGGCTCCTACAATGAGCAGTTCTTC
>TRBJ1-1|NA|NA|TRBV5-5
CASSRDHGWRTTEAFF
TGTGCCAGCAGCCGGGACCACGGCTGGCGTACAACTGAAGCTTTCTTT
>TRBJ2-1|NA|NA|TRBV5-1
CASSQVGWAYNEQFF
TGCGCCAGCAGCCAGGTAGGTTGGGCCTACAATGAGCAGTTCTTC
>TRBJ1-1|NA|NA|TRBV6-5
CASSPRDRTEAFF
TGTGCCAGCAGTCCGAGGGATCGCACTGAAGCTTTCTTT
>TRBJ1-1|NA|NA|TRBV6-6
CASSYGPAGGRSEAFF
TGTGCCAGCAGTTACGGGCCCGCCGGGGGGAGATCTGAAGCTTTCTTT
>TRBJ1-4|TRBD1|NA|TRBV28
CASSSGQNEKLFF
TGTGCCAGCAGCTCGGGACAGAATGAAAAACTGTTTTTT
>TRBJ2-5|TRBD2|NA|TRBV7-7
CASSARLAGAFQETQYF
TGTGCTAGCAGCGCCCGACTAGCGGGGGCGTTCCAAGAGACCCAGTACTTC
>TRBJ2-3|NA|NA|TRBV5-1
CASSQDRQATDTQYF
TGCGCCAGCAGCCAAGATCGGCAGGCCACAGATACGCAGTATTTT
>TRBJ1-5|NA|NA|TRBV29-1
CSVGGGGGNQPQHF
TGCAGCGTTGGAGGTGGGGGGGGCAATCAGCCCCAGCATTTT
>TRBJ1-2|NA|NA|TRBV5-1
CASSLDGGREEGYTF
TGCGCCAGCAGCTTGGATGGGGGCCGGGAGGAGGGCTACACCTTC
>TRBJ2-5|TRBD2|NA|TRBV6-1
CASSEGTSGLRAAQYF
TGTGCCAGCAGTGAAGGGACTAGCGGCCTCCGGGCGGCCCAGTACTTC
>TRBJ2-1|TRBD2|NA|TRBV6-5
CASSFSGGAYNEQFF
TGTGCCAGCAGTTTCAGCGGGGGCGCTTACAATGAGCAGTTCTTC
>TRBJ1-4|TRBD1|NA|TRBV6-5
CASSRTGGYEKLFF
TGTGCCAGCAGCCGGACAGGGGGCTATGAAAAACTGTTTTTT
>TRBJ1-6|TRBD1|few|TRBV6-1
CASSEVRTGDSPLHF
TGTGCCAGCAGTGAAGTTAGGACAGGGGATTCACCCCTCCACTTT
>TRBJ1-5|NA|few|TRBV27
CASANQPQHF
TGTGCCAGCGCCAATCAGCCCCAGCATTTT